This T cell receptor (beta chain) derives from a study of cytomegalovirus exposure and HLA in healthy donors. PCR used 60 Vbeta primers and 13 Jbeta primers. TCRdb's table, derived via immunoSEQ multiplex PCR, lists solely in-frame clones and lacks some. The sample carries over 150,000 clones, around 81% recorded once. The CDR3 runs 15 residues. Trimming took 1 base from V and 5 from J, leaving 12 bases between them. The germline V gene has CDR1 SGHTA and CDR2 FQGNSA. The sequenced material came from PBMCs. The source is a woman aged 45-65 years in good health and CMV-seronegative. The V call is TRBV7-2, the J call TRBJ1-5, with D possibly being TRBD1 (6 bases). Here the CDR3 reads CASSLVGTPDQPQHF. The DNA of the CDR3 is TGTGCCAGCAGCTTAGTCGGGACACCCGATCAGCCCCAGCATTTT. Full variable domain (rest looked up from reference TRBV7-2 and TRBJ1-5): GAGVSQSPSNKVTEKGKDVELRCDPISGHTALYWYRQSLGQGLEFLIYFQGNSAPDKSGLPSDRFSAERTGGSVSTLTIQRTQQEDSAVYLCASSLVGTPDQPQHFGDGTRLSIL.